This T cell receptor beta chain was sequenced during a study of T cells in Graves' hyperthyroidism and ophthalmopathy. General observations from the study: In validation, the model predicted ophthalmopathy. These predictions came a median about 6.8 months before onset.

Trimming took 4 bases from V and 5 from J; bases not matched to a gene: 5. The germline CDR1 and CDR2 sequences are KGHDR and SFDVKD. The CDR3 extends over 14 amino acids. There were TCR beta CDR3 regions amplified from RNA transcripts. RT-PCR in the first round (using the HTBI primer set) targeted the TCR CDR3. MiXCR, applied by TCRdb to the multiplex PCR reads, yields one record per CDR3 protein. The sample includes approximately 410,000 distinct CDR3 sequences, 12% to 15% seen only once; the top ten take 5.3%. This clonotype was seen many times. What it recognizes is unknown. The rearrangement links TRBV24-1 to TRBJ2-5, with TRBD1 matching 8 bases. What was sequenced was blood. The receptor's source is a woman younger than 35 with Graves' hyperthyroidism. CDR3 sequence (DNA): TGTGCCACCAGTGAATCAGGGGGCGCGGAGACCCAGTACTTC. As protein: CATSESGGAETQYF.